Presented here are 27 T cell receptor beta chains from one specimen sequenced in a study of blood T cell repertoires in COVID-19. The protocol was immunoSEQ multiplex PCR, while the TCRdb copy is restricted to in-frame clones and leaves out a portion. The sample lists approximately 46,000 clones, about 90% occurring once. Sequenced material: peripheral blood. These receptors were collected from a man in his sixties or seventies with active COVID-19.

The chain employs TRBV27 and TRBJ2-1; 16 nucleotides align to TRBD2. This CDR3 contains 18 residues. Germline trimming cut 5 bases from V and 4 bases from J; bases unmatched to any gene: 8. Germline CDR1 is MNHEY and CDR2 is SMNVEV (reference sequence). CDR3 protein: CASSGTGTSGGAYNEQFF. The CDR3 nucleotides read TGTGCCAGCAGTGGAACCGGGACTAGCGGGGGGGCGTACAATGAGCAGTTCTTC.

The CDR3 here is CASSSTGQFNGQLFF. In DNA, the CDR3 is TGTGCCAGCAGTTCAACAGGACAGTTTAATGGGCAACTGTTTTTT. The genes are TRBV7-2 and TRBJ1-4; tentative D call: TRBD1 (6 bases). This CDR3 is 15 amino acids long. Per germline, CDR1 SGHTA and CDR2 FQGNSA. V was cut by 6 bases and J by 12 bases, with 23 bases left in between.

This clone appeared a single time. This chain joins TRBV6-1 and TRBJ1-1; a possible D gene is TRBD1 (5 bases). The CDR3 length is 14 residues. V was pared by 2 bases and J by 8 bases, with 15 bases between. Germline V CDR1 and CDR2: MNHNS, SASEGT. CDR3 in amino acids: CASSETWTQREAFF. CDR3 nucleotides: TGTGCCAGCAGTGAAACATGGACACAACGCGAAGCTTTCTTT.

The rearrangement links TRBV10-1 to TRBJ2-6; 9 nucleotides line up with TRBD1. Germline V gives CDR1 WNHNN, CDR2 SYGVQD (reference sequence). The CDR3 has 19 amino acids. After removal of 2 bases from V and 2 bases from J, the junction contained 10 bases not matched to a gene. CDR3 protein: CASSEVFRDRVPGANVLTF. Written as DNA, the CDR3 is TGCGCCAGCAGTGAGGTTTTTCGGGACAGGGTCCCTGGGGCCAACGTCCTGACTTTC.

The chain combines TRBV4-2 with TRBJ1-4, with 8 bases aligning to TRBD1. CDR3 length: 17 residues. Germline-derived CDR1 and CDR2 are LGHNA and YNFKEQ. The V and J ends lost 0 bases and 3 bases, in that order; junction bases with no gene match: 6. The CDR3 here is CASSQDDRGQSNEKLFF. The CDR3, as DNA: TGTGCCAGCAGCCAAGATGACAGGGGACAATCTAATGAAAAACTGTTTTTT.

The gene calls are TRBV30 and TRBJ2-7; 9 bases agree with TRBD2. CDR1 and CDR2 from the germline V gene are GTSNPN and SVGIG (reference sequence). The junction had 3 bases not matched to a gene; V was cut back by 3 bases and J by 0 bases. This CDR3 region has 14 residues. The CDR3 protein is CAWSAAGGSYEQYF. The CDR3 DNA reads TGTGCCTGGAGCGCAGCGGGGGGCTCCTACGAGCAGTACTTC.

J is TRBJ1-3 and V is TRBV5-5; the match to TRBD1 covers 7 bases. The trim removed 0 bases at V and 4 bases at J, leaving 10 bases unmatched. The CDR3 contains 17 residues. Germline V lookup: CDR1 SGHKS, CDR2 YYEKEE (reference sequence). In DNA form, the CDR3 reads TGTGCCAGCAGCTTGGCTATTGTAAGGGGGCTCGGAAACACCATATATTTT. Translating it yields CASSLAIVRGLGNTIYF.

V gene TRBV6-5 combines with J gene TRBJ1-1; tentative D call: TRBD1 (6 bases). Germline V CDR1 and CDR2: MNHEY, SVGAGI. V shed 6 bases and J shed 0 bases, with 8 bases lying between them. CDR3 length equals 13 residues. The CDR3 sequence is CASRQGLNTEAFF. CDR3 in DNA: TGTGCCAGCAGACAGGGACTGAACACTGAAGCTTTCTTT.

V gene TRBV10-3 combines with J gene TRBJ1-5, with TRBD1 as a possible D gene (5 bases). This CDR3 region has 14 residues. The germline CDR1 and CDR2 sequences are ENHRY and SYGVKD. Trimming pared 6 bases from V and 7 bases from J, leaving 16 bases between. The CDR3 sequence: CAISKSRVSQPQHF. CDR3 sequence (DNA): TGTGCCATCAGCAAAAGCAGGGTTTCGCAGCCCCAGCATTTT.

The V gene is TRBV28, the J gene TRBJ1-4; 9 bases align to TRBD1. This CDR3 contains 15 residues. V lost 5 bases, J lost 7 bases, and 8 bases stayed unmatched. Germline loops: CDR1 MDHEN, CDR2 SYDVKM. CDR3 amino acids: CASSDRGQGGEKLFF. The CDR3 DNA reads TGTGCCAGCAGTGACCGGGGACAGGGTGGTGAAAAACTGTTTTTT.

This clone was picked up one time. V gene TRBV5-4 combines with J gene TRBJ2-5; possibly TRBD1 for D (5 bases). With 4 bases removed from V and 4 bases from J, the gap between germline ends came to 20 bases. Germline V gene data show CDR1 as SGHNT and CDR2 as YYREEE (reference sequence). CDR3 length equals 16 residues. As DNA, the CDR3 is TGTGCCAGCAGCCTCCAGAGCCCACGAAGGGGAGAGACCCAGTACTTC. Amino acid sequence: CASSLQSPRRGETQYF.

This clone showed up just a few times. The CDR3 here is CASSIGDINQPQHF. Written as DNA, the CDR3 is TGTGCCAGTAGTATAGGGGACATTAATCAGCCCCAGCATTTT. This chain joins TRBV19 and TRBJ1-5; a weak D match, TRBD1 (6 bases). Looked up from germline, CDR1 is LNHDA and CDR2 is SQIVND (reference sequence). Between the trimmed V and J ends, which lost 1 base and 4 bases, there was a span of 8 bases. This CDR3 has 14 residues.

The chain carries TRBV5-6 and TRBJ1-1; no reliable D call. Germline V gene data show CDR1 as SGHDT and CDR2 as YYEEEE. Trimming shortened V by 0 bases and J by 1 base, and 7 bases separated the two germline ends. This CDR3 region has 14 residues. The CDR3 coding sequence is TGTGCCAGCAGCTTGGCCCCAGGGAACACTGAAGCTTTCTTT. Protein product: CASSLAPGNTEAFF.

This clone was detected only once. The V call is TRBV18, the J call TRBJ1-5; 9 positions agree with TRBD1. V shed 3 bases, J shed 7 bases, and the junction held 10 bases outside the gene matches. Germline values: CDR1 KGHSH, CDR2 LQKENI. The CDR3 runs to 16 residues. The CDR3, as DNA: TGTGCCAGCTCACCCACCGGGACAGGGACGTTGCAGCCCCAGCATTTT. Amino acid sequence: CASSPTGTGTLQPQHF.

Remarks on this clone: The sample contains more than one DNA sequence encoding this CDR3. This rearrangement joins TRBV2 to TRBJ1-4; 10 nucleotides align to TRBD1. Germline V gives CDR1 SNHLY, CDR2 FYNNEI. V shed 4 bases, J shed 7 bases, and the junction held 3 bases outside the gene matches. This CDR3 has 14 residues. In DNA, the CDR3 is TGTGCCAGCAGTGGACAGGGGGCCGGTGAAAAACTGTTTTTT. It codes for CASSGQGAGEKLFF.

The chain combines TRBV30 with TRBJ2-1; a possible D gene is TRBD1 (6 bases). V shed 5 bases and J shed 5 bases, with 19 bases lying between them. The CDR3 extends over 15 amino acids. Germline V gene sequence: CDR1 GTSNPN, CDR2 SVGIG (reference sequence). The CDR3 loop is CAWGVRGSRNNEQFF. In DNA form, the CDR3 reads TGTGCCTGGGGAGTCAGGGGCAGCCGAAACAATGAGCAGTTCTTC.

V gene TRBV7-9 combines with J gene TRBJ2-6; D is unclear. Germline V gives CDR1 SEHNR, CDR2 FQNEAQ (reference sequence). This CDR3 is 14 amino acids long. With 4 bases removed from V and 0 bases from J, the gap between germline ends came to 4 bases. CDR3 nucleotides: TGTGCCAGCAGCTCTTACTCTGGGGCCAACGTCCTGACTTTC. Translating gives CASSSYSGANVLTF. The full variable domain, with the rest looked up from reference TRBV7-9 and TRBJ2-6, is DTGVSQNPRHKITKRGQNVTFRCDPISEHNRLYWYRQTLGQGPEFLTYFQNEAQLEKSRLLSDRFSAERPKGSFSTLEIQRTEQGDSAMYLCASSSYSGANVLTFGAGSRLTVL.

The chain combines TRBV6-6 with TRBJ1-2; D is perhaps TRBD1 (6 bases). Germline CDR1 and CDR2: MNHNY and SVGAGI (reference sequence). The V end lost 5 bases, the J end lost 4 bases, and 17 bases lay between the germline ends. CDR3 length: 15 residues. CDR3 region: CASSDPPTGRYGYTF. The DNA of the CDR3 is TGTGCCAGCAGTGACCCCCCGACAGGACGCTATGGCTACACCTTC.

The chain combines TRBV27 with TRBJ2-7; no firm D call. There are 14 residues in the CDR3. Germline CDR1 and CDR2: MNHEY and SMNVEV (reference sequence). V dropped 5 bases and J dropped 4 bases, with 15 bases sitting between them. The CDR3 region is CASSTSAKRYEQYF. For the CDR3, the DNA is TGTGCCAGCAGTACATCAGCTAAGAGGTACGAGCAGTACTTC.

This chain links TRBV5-1 with TRBJ2-1, with a weak D call TRBD1 (6 bases). V was pared by 5 bases and J by 6 bases, with 18 bases between. CDR3 length: 15 amino acids. Germline CDR1 and CDR2: SGHRS and YFSETQ. The CDR3 DNA reads as TGCGCCAGCAGACCCCTCGGGGCAGGGGTCAATGAGCAGTTCTTC. Its translation is CASRPLGAGVNEQFF.

The rearrangement uses TRBV19 and TRBJ1-4; the D gene is possibly TRBD1 (6 bases). This CDR3 spans 14 amino acids. In germline, CDR1 is LNHDA, CDR2 SQIVND (reference sequence). Trimming stripped 11 bases from V and 3 bases from J, with 16 bases between. The CDR3 DNA sequence: TGTGCCTGCCGCGGGGGGCCCTCTAATGAAAAACTGTTTTTT. Protein sequence: CACRGGPSNEKLFF.

The gene calls are TRBV30 and TRBJ1-5; the D is unclear. In germline, CDR1 is GTSNPN, CDR2 SVGIG (reference sequence). This CDR3 region has 13 residues. Trimming removed 0 bases from V and 4 bases from J, with 7 bases in between. The CDR3 loop reads CAWSVQKNQPQHF. CDR3 nucleotide sequence: TGTGCCTGGAGTGTACAGAAAAATCAGCCCCAGCATTTT.

The genes are TRBV6-6 and TRBJ1-3, with D perhaps TRBD1 (6 bases). Trimming stripped 7 bases from V and 4 bases from J, with 14 bases between. The CDR3 consists of 14 residues. The germline gives CDR1 MNHNY, CDR2 SVGAGI (reference sequence). CDR3 DNA sequence: TGTGCCAGCATTACGGACAGACGAGGAAACACCATATATTTT. This encodes CASITDRRGNTIYF.

The CDR3 loop is CASSEGYSTGTNGYTF. As DNA, the CDR3 is TGTGCCAGCAGTGAAGGGTACTCAACAGGGACCAATGGCTACACCTTC. The chain employs TRBV2 and TRBJ1-2, with D perhaps matching TRBD1 (6 bases). The CDR3 is 16 amino acids. The V gene lost 1 base and the J gene lost 6 bases, with 18 bases spanning the gap. The germline CDR1 and CDR2 sequences are SNHLY and FYNNEI.

The chain carries TRBV19 and TRBJ1-6; 7 bases are a match to TRBD1. Per germline, CDR1 LNHDA and CDR2 SQIVND (reference sequence). The CDR3 runs 15 residues. V trimming: 7 bases; J trimming: 3 bases; junction bases outside the gene matches: 6. The CDR3 DNA reads as TGTGCCAGTAAACCGGGACAGAGCTATAATTCACCCCTCCACTTT. Protein sequence: CASKPGQSYNSPLHF.

The J gene is TRBJ1-1, the V gene TRBV6-4; the D is unclear. The V and J ends lost 5 bases and 1 base respectively, with 8 bases between them. Per the germline V gene, CDR1 is MRHNA and CDR2 is SNTAGT. CDR3 length: 13 amino acids. CDR3 in amino acids: CASSYERNTEAFF. The CDR3 bases are TGTGCCAGCAGTTATGAGAGGAACACTGAAGCTTTCTTT.

V usage is TRBV6-6 and J usage is TRBJ1-1, with D tentatively TRBD1 (6 bases). Germline values: CDR1 MNHNY, CDR2 SVGAGI (reference sequence). V gave up 5 bases and J gave up 5 bases, with 15 bases separating them. There are 14 residues in the CDR3. The CDR3 bases are TGTGCCAGCAGTGGGGGCCTCGAGGCGACTGAAGCTTTCTTT. Its protein product is CASSGGLEATEAFF.